A selection of T cell receptor beta chains follows, all from one sample in a study of cytomegalovirus exposure and HLA in healthy donors. Clones were sequenced by immunoSEQ multiplex PCR, and TCRdb holds only the in-frame ones, with some missing. This sample has about 130,000 clones, with around 76% found just once. The specimen sequenced was PBMCs. The receptors come from a woman in her 50s in good health and CMV-seronegative. Both conserved end residues are part of each CDR3. Each record gives: J gene, D gene, V gene, clone size, CDR3 protein, CDR3 DNA. D genes are given only for firm matches. A clone size is listed for some rows: how often the clone was seen (once, few, many), or a class if it is expanded.

j_gene: TRBJ1-1
d_gene: -
v_gene: TRBV5-1
abundance: -
CDR3aa: CASSLGQQNTEAFF
CDR3nt: TGCGCCAGCAGCCTGGGACAACAGAACACTGAAGCTTTCTTT

j_gene: TRBJ2-1
d_gene: TRBD1
v_gene: TRBV2
abundance: -
CDR3aa: CASRRTGAYNEQFF
CDR3nt: TGTGCCAGCAGGCGTACAGGGGCTTACAATGAGCAGTTCTTC

j_gene: TRBJ1-1
d_gene: -
v_gene: TRBV6-6
abundance: -
CDR3aa: CASSYSSQAMNTEAFF
CDR3nt: TGTGCCAGCAGTTACTCGAGCCAGGCCATGAACACTGAAGCTTTCTTT

j_gene: TRBJ2-7
d_gene: TRBD1
v_gene: TRBV28
abundance: -
CDR3aa: CASRGDRTLSYEQYF
CDR3nt: TGTGCCAGCAGGGGGGACAGGACACTCTCCTACGAGCAGTACTTC

j_gene: TRBJ2-5
d_gene: TRBD2
v_gene: TRBV5-1
abundance: -
CDR3aa: CASSFREGETQYF
CDR3nt: TGCGCCAGCAGCTTCCGGGAGGGCGAGACCCAGTACTTC

j_gene: TRBJ1-2
d_gene: TRBD1
v_gene: TRBV7-8
abundance: -
CDR3aa: CASRPMGQANIYDGYTF
CDR3nt: TGTGCCAGCAGACCTATGGGACAGGCTAATATTTACGATGGCTACACCTTC

j_gene: TRBJ2-2
d_gene: TRBD1
v_gene: TRBV18
abundance: few
CDR3aa: CASSPGQGASTGELFF
CDR3nt: TGTGCCAGCTCACCGGGACAGGGGGCGAGCACCGGGGAGCTGTTTTTT

j_gene: TRBJ2-7
d_gene: TRBD1
v_gene: TRBV28
abundance: -
CDR3aa: CASSPAGWGQGSYEQYF
CDR3nt: TGTGCCAGCAGTCCAGCGGGGTGGGGACAGGGCTCCTACGAGCAGTACTTC

j_gene: TRBJ2-5
d_gene: TRBD1
v_gene: TRBV12-5
abundance: -
CDR3aa: CASGPGTGAQETQYF
CDR3nt: TGTGCTAGTGGCCCCGGGACAGGGGCGCAAGAGACCCAGTACTTC

j_gene: TRBJ2-3
d_gene: -
v_gene: TRBV5-1
abundance: -
CDR3aa: CASEDSQSTDTQYF
CDR3nt: TGCGCCAGCGAGGACAGCCAAAGCACAGATACGCAGTATTTT

j_gene: TRBJ1-5
d_gene: -
v_gene: TRBV15
abundance: -
CDR3aa: CATSRDRTGYSNQPQHF
CDR3nt: TGTGCCACCAGCAGAGATCGGACGGGGTATAGCAATCAGCCCCAGCATTTT

j_gene: TRBJ2-7
d_gene: TRBD2
v_gene: TRBV18
abundance: -
CDR3aa: CASSPPGRTSGEQYF
CDR3nt: TGTGCCAGCTCACCACCTGGTAGGACTAGCGGCGAGCAGTACTTC

j_gene: TRBJ2-3
d_gene: -
v_gene: TRBV6-5
abundance: few
CDR3aa: CASSRGAGFTDTQYF
CDR3nt: TGTGCCAGCAGCCGGGGGGCGGGATTCACAGATACGCAGTATTTT

j_gene: TRBJ1-3
d_gene: -
v_gene: TRBV27
abundance: -
CDR3aa: CASRSGGNTIYF
CDR3nt: TGTGCCAGCAGATCGGGTGGAAACACCATATATTTT

j_gene: TRBJ2-6
d_gene: TRBD1
v_gene: TRBV15
abundance: -
CDR3aa: CATSSADRASSGANVLTF
CDR3nt: TGTGCCACCAGCAGTGCGGACAGGGCGAGCTCTGGGGCCAACGTCCTGACTTTC

j_gene: TRBJ2-1
d_gene: TRBD2
v_gene: TRBV6-5
abundance: -
CDR3aa: CASSYLNSGPYNEQFF
CDR3nt: TGTGCCAGCAGTTACTTGAATAGCGGGCCTTACAATGAGCAGTTCTTC

j_gene: TRBJ1-1
d_gene: -
v_gene: TRBV7-2
abundance: -
CDR3aa: CASSTPGVRGSEAFF
CDR3nt: TGTGCCAGCAGCACCCCCGGGGTTCGCGGTAGCGAAGCTTTCTTT

j_gene: TRBJ2-3
d_gene: TRBD1
v_gene: TRBV5-1
abundance: -
CDR3aa: CASSASSTGSRASTDTQYF
CDR3nt: TGCGCCAGCAGCGCCTCCTCGACAGGGTCGCGTGCTAGCACAGATACGCAGTATTTT

j_gene: TRBJ1-2
d_gene: -
v_gene: TRBV28
abundance: -
CDR3aa: CASSLVVAGYGYTF
CDR3nt: TGTGCCAGCAGTTTAGTCGTGGCAGGGTATGGCTACACCTTC

j_gene: TRBJ2-3
d_gene: TRBD2
v_gene: TRBV6-6
abundance: -
CDR3aa: CASAGLAVPDTQYF
CDR3nt: TGTGCCAGCGCGGGACTAGCGGTTCCAGATACGCAGTATTTT

j_gene: TRBJ1-2
d_gene: -
v_gene: TRBV6-5
abundance: -
CDR3aa: CASSYSPLPYGYTF
CDR3nt: TGTGCCAGCAGTTACTCCCCCCTCCCCTATGGCTACACCTTC

j_gene: TRBJ2-1
d_gene: -
v_gene: TRBV18
abundance: -
CDR3aa: CASSRTTYYNEQFF
CDR3nt: TGTGCCAGCTCGCGGACTACCTACTACAATGAGCAGTTCTTC

j_gene: TRBJ1-5
d_gene: -
v_gene: TRBV30
abundance: -
CDR3aa: CAWSVQWDQPQHF
CDR3nt: TGTGCCTGGAGTGTACAGTGGGATCAGCCCCAGCATTTT

j_gene: TRBJ1-1
d_gene: TRBD1
v_gene: TRBV19
abundance: -
CDR3aa: CASSIRGQGPEAFF
CDR3nt: TGTGCCAGTAGTATCCGCGGACAGGGGCCTGAAGCTTTCTTT

j_gene: TRBJ2-1
d_gene: TRBD2
v_gene: TRBV5-1
abundance: -
CDR3aa: CASSYTSGSLNEQFF
CDR3nt: TGCGCCAGCAGCTACACTAGCGGGAGCTTGAATGAGCAGTTCTTC

j_gene: TRBJ2-3
d_gene: TRBD2
v_gene: TRBV7-3
abundance: -
CDR3aa: CASSLIKLAGGLQGNTDTQYF
CDR3nt: TGTGCCAGCAGCTTAATCAAGCTAGCGGGAGGCCTGCAAGGAAACACAGATACGCAGTATTTT

j_gene: TRBJ1-2
d_gene: -
v_gene: TRBV6-5
abundance: -
CDR3aa: CASSRQATNYGYTF
CDR3nt: TGTGCCAGCAGTAGACAGGCTACTAACTATGGCTACACCTTC

j_gene: TRBJ2-1
d_gene: -
v_gene: TRBV2
abundance: -
CDR3aa: CASSILTYNEQFF
CDR3nt: TGTGCCAGCAGTATCTTAACCTACAATGAGCAGTTCTTC

j_gene: TRBJ2-7
d_gene: -
v_gene: TRBV29-1
abundance: -
CDR3aa: CSVDGSGPYEQYF
CDR3nt: TGCAGCGTTGATGGCTCAGGGCCCTACGAGCAGTACTTC

j_gene: TRBJ2-3
d_gene: TRBD2
v_gene: TRBV29-1
abundance: -
CDR3aa: CSVEGGLAGETDTQYF
CDR3nt: TGCAGCGTTGAAGGGGGACTAGCGGGAGAGACAGATACGCAGTATTTT